This T cell receptor (beta chain) was recovered during a study of T cell responses to AZD1222 COVID-19 vaccine. Regarding the study as a whole: The donor cohort was predominantly white British with a female majority, and clonal diversity may have been underestimated. Targets within unmutated variant regions were reportedly found for nearly half of spike-specific TCRs.

Sequenced by immunoSEQ multiplex PCR; TCRdb stores in-frame clones only, minus some. This sample has under 130,000 clones, with more than 75% found just once. This clone appeared once. The target antigen is unknown. Trimming removed 3 bases at V and 6 bases at J, with 2 bases between. The CDR3 is 10 amino acids. Germline lookup yields CDR1 SEHNR and CDR2 FQNEAQ (reference sequence). The chain recombines TRBV7-9 with TRBJ1-1; no reliable D call. The starting material was peripheral blood, obtained on day 0 of AZD1222 vaccination. This sequence originates from an adult in good health. Here the CDR3 DNA reads TGTGCCAGCAGCTTTGCTGAAGCTTTCTTT. Residues: CASSFAEAFF.